This note documents a single TCR beta chain sequence. The J segment lost 4 bases and the V segment lost 4 bases, leaving 4 bases of the junction unmatched. CDR1 and CDR2 (germline): MGHDK, SYGVNS. The CDR3 extends over 14 amino acids. The data were taken from a study of blood T cell repertoires in COVID-19. Study as a whole: Some COVID-19 samples were acute and others convalescent; all came from the United States, Italy and Spain. Sources were T cells, B-cell-depleted T cells, or PBMCs; the material itself was cDNA or gDNA.

Authors' processing steps: Amplification of reference gene primers was used by the study to estimate nucleated cell counts. Sequenced by immunoSEQ multiplex PCR; TCRdb stores in-frame clones only, minus some. V and J calls plus clone size are reproduced from that table; the DNA served to infer D and trimming. In the table there are under 200,000 clones, more than 70% of which are singletons. The TCR originated in a man over 45 with active or convalescent COVID-19. Sequenced material: peripheral blood. The J gene is TRBJ2-5, the V gene TRBV25-1; 9 positions match TRBD2. The CDR3 here is CASSVAGERETQYF. The CDR3 DNA sequence: TGTGCCAGCAGTGTAGCGGGGGAACGAGAGACCCAGTACTTC.